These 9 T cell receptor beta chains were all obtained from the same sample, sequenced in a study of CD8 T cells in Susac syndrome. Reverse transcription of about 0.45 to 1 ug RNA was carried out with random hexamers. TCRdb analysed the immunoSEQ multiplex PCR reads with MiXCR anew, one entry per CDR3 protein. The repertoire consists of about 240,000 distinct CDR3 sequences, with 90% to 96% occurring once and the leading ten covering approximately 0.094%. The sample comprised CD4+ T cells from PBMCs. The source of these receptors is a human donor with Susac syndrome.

The CDR3 spells CASRPTSGTDTQYF. Here the CDR3 DNA reads TGTGCCAGCAGACCAACATCAGGCACAGATACGCAGTATTTT. The chain links TRBV6-6 to TRBJ2-3; D not resolved. The CDR3 has 14 amino acids. The germline V gene has CDR1 MNHNY and CDR2 SVGAGI (reference sequence). The V and J ends lost 6 bases and 1 base respectively, with 11 bases between them.

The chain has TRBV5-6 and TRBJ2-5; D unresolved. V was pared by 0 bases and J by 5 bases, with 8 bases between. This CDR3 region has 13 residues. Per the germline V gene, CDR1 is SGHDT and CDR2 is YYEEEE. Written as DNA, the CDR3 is TGTGCCAGCAGCTTGGACCGCCGCGAGACCCAGTACTTC. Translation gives CASSLDRRETQYF.

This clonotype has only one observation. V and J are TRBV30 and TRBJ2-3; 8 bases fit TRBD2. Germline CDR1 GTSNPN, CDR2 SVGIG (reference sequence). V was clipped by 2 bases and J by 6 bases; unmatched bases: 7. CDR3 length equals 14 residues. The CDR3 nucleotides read TGTGCCTGGAGTTTTGTAGCGGGAACGGATACGCAGTATTTT. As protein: CAWSFVAGTDTQYF.

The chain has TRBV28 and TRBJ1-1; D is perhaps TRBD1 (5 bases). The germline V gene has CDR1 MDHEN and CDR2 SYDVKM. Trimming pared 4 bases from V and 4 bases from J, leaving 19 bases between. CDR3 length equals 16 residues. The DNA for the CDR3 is TGTGCCAGCAGTTCCCCCGGGCAGGGAGTAGTCACTGAAGCTTTCTTT. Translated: CASSSPGQGVVTEAFF.

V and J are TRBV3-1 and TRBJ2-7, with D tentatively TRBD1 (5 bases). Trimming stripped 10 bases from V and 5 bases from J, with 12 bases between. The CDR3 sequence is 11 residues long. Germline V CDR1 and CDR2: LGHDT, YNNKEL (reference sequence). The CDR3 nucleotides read TGTGCCACCAAGCAGGGCGACGAGCAGTACTTC. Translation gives CATKQGDEQYF.

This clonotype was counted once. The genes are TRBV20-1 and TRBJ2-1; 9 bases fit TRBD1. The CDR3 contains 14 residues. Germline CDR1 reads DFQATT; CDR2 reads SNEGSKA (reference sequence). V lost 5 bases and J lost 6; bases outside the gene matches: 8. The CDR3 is CSALSGTGFNEQFF. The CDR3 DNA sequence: TGCAGTGCTTTATCCGGGACAGGGTTCAATGAGCAGTTCTTC.

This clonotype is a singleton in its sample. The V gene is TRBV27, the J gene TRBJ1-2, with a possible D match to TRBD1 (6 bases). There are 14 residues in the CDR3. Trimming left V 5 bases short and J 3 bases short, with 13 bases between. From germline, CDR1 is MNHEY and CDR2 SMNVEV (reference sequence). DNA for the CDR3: TGTGCCAGCAGTCCCCCCGGGGGCTACTATGGCTACACCTTC. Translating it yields CASSPPGGYYGYTF.

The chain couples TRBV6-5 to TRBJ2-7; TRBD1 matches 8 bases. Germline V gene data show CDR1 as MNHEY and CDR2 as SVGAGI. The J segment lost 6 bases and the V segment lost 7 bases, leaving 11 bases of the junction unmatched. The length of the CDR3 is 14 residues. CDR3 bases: TGTGCCAGCACTCGCGGACAGGGTATGGGCGAGCAGTACTTC. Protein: CASTRGQGMGEQYF.

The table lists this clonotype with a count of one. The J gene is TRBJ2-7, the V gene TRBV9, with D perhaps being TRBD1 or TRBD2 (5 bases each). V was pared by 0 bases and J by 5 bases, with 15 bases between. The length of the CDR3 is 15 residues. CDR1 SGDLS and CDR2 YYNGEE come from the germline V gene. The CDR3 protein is CASSVVGGGINEQYF. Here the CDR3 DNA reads TGTGCCAGCAGCGTAGTAGGTGGGGGAATCAACGAGCAGTACTTC.